These T cell receptor beta chains were read from a single sample in a study of cytomegalovirus exposure and HLA in healthy donors. Produced via immunoSEQ multiplex PCR; TCRdb's table is partial and in-frame only. The sample has some 190,000 clones; 76% are singletons. Material for sequencing was PBMCs. These TCRs come from a man between 18 and 35 years old in good health and CMV-seronegative. The CDR3 runs from the conserved cysteine through the conserved F or W. A D gene is named only where the DNA matches it firmly. The size of a clone is reported for some rows only, either as once, few or many, or as a class for expanded clones.

J,size,D,V,CDR3,DNA
TRBJ1-2,NA,TRBD1,TRBV30,CAWAVGGTGGNGYTF,TGTGCCTGGGCGGTCGGTGGGACAGGGGGAAATGGCTACACCTTC
TRBJ1-4,NA,NA,TRBV21-1,CASSPGPRAQDNEKLFF,TGTGCCAGCAGTCCGGGCCCGAGGGCCCAGGACAATGAAAAACTGTTTTTT
TRBJ1-1,NA,NA,TRBV15,CATSRASGTRAEAFF,TGTGCCACCAGCAGGGCCTCAGGGACTCGCGCTGAAGCTTTCTTT
TRBJ1-1,few,TRBD1,TRBV6-1,CASRDRGLGEAFF,TGTGCCAGCAGGGACAGGGGGCTTGGTGAAGCTTTCTTT
TRBJ1-3,NA,NA,TRBV7-3,CASSPGPSPGNTIYF,TGTGCCAGCAGCCCAGGGCCTAGTCCTGGAAACACCATATATTTT
TRBJ1-1,NA,TRBD1,TRBV7-9,CASTSTGAEAFF,TGTGCCAGCACCTCGACAGGGGCTGAAGCTTTCTTT
TRBJ1-1,NA,NA,TRBV18,CASSPPQVRGTEAFF,TGTGCCAGCTCACCACCGCAGGTGAGGGGGACTGAAGCTTTCTTT
TRBJ1-1,NA,TRBD1,TRBV5-1,CASSHRDRGTGGTEAFF,TGCGCCAGCAGCCACCGGGACAGGGGGACGGGTGGCACTGAAGCTTTCTTT
TRBJ1-4,NA,NA,TRBV4-2,CASSQDTGGRNSFF,TGTGCCAGCAGCCAAGATACGGGCGGGAGAAATTCGTTTTTT
TRBJ2-1,NA,NA,TRBV5-1,CASSLISGLYNEQFF,TGCGCCAGCAGCTTGATTTCGGGTCTTTACAATGAGCAGTTCTTC
TRBJ1-2,NA,TRBD1,TRBV27,CASRRQGANYGYTF,TGTGCCAGCAGAAGACAGGGGGCTAACTATGGCTACACCTTC
TRBJ2-5,once,NA,TRBV6-6,CASSYSGSQETQYF,TGTGCCAGCAGTTACTCAGGGAGCCAAGAGACCCAGTACTTC
TRBJ2-7,NA,TRBD1,TRBV5-6,CASSGYRGSYEQYF,TGTGCCAGCAGCGGTTACAGGGGATCCTACGAGCAGTACTTC
TRBJ1-1,once,NA,TRBV29-1,CSVVQMNTEAFF,TGCAGCGTTGTGCAGATGAACACTGAAGCTTTCTTT
TRBJ2-7,NA,NA,TRBV7-2,CASSLVGGGAYEQYF,TGTGCCAGCAGCTTAGTCGGAGGGGGGGCCTACGAGCAGTACTTC
TRBJ1-5,NA,TRBD1,TRBV2,CASRMTGNNQPQHF,TGTGCCAGCAGGATGACAGGGAACAATCAGCCCCAGCATTTT
TRBJ2-1,NA,TRBD2,TRBV5-6,CASSLGSGSDNEQFF,TGTGCCAGCAGCTTGGGCAGCGGGAGCGACAATGAGCAGTTCTTC
TRBJ2-2,NA,TRBD2,TRBV7-3,CASSLNLWGGANTGELFF,TGTGCCAGCAGCTTAAATTTATGGGGGGGGGCGAACACCGGGGAGCTGTTTTTT
TRBJ2-3,NA,TRBD2,TRBV13,CASSFASGSVQYF,TGTGCCAGCAGCTTCGCTAGCGGGAGTGTGCAGTATTTT
TRBJ2-5,NA,TRBD2,TRBV25-1,CASSSGGVIQETQYF,TGTGCCAGCAGCTCGGGGGGGGTGATACAAGAGACCCAGTACTTC
TRBJ2-2,NA,NA,TRBV9,CASTSRSNTGELFF,TGTGCCAGCACGTCCAGGTCGAACACCGGGGAGCTGTTTTTT
TRBJ1-1,NA,NA,TRBV5-1,CASGRGGGNTEAFF,TGCGCCAGCGGCCGCGGGGGCGGGAACACTGAAGCTTTCTTT
TRBJ2-3,NA,TRBD1,TRBV10-3,CAISSAGGEDTQYF,TGTGCCATCAGTTCGGCAGGGGGAGAGGATACGCAGTATTTT
TRBJ1-1,NA,TRBD1,TRBV30,CAWSVRGRGPNTEAFF,TGTGCCTGGAGTGTGAGGGGCAGGGGGCCAAACACTGAAGCTTTCTTT
TRBJ2-3,once,NA,TRBV28,CASKKATSTDTQYF,TGTGCCAGCAAGAAAGCTACCAGCACAGATACGCAGTATTTT
TRBJ1-1,NA,TRBD1,TRBV5-1,CASSGDRMNTEAFF,TGCGCCAGCAGCGGGGACAGAATGAACACTGAAGCTTTCTTT
TRBJ2-5,NA,NA,TRBV27,CASSSSTVQETQYF,TGTGCCAGCAGTTCATCGACAGTCCAAGAGACCCAGTACTTC
TRBJ1-6,few,NA,TRBV5-1,CASSLLSSYNSPLHF,TGCGCCAGCAGCTTGCTGAGCTCCTATAATTCACCCCTCCACTTT
TRBJ2-7,NA,TRBD1,TRBV6-5,CASRDRVSYEQYF,TGTGCCAGCCGAGACAGGGTGTCCTACGAGCAGTACTTC
TRBJ2-1,NA,TRBD2,TRBV7-9,CATAGGRDRGEQFF,TGTGCCACCGCGGGGGGGCGAGACCGGGGGGAGCAGTTCTTC
TRBJ2-3,NA,NA,TRBV5-8,CASSLGTASTDTQYF,TGTGCCAGCAGCTTGGGCACAGCTAGCACAGATACGCAGTATTTT
TRBJ2-4,NA,NA,TRBV5-4,CASSMEAPQVQYF,TGTGCCAGCAGCATGGAGGCTCCCCAGGTTCAGTACTTC
TRBJ2-5,NA,NA,TRBV7-3,CASSQSARAETQYF,TGTGCCAGCAGCCAAAGTGCCAGGGCAGAGACCCAGTACTTC
TRBJ2-5,NA,NA,TRBV6-5,CASSDQGGATQYF,TGTGCCAGCAGTGACCAGGGCGGGGCGACCCAGTACTTC
TRBJ2-7,NA,NA,TRBV10-3,CALPRQESDIYEQYF,TGTGCCCTACCTCGCCAAGAGTCCGACATTTACGAGCAGTACTTC
TRBJ2-3,NA,TRBD1,TRBV30,CAWTDRVADTQYF,TGTGCCTGGACGGACAGGGTCGCAGATACGCAGTATTTT
TRBJ1-4,few,NA,TRBV2,CASRETYVNEKLFF,TGTGCCAGCAGGGAGACCTACGTTAATGAAAAACTGTTTTTT
TRBJ1-5,few,NA,TRBV19,CASSIPRGISNQPQHF,TGTGCCAGTAGTATACCCAGGGGCATTAGCAATCAGCCCCAGCATTTT
TRBJ1-6,NA,NA,TRBV2,CASRRTLGGMDSPLHF,TGTGCCAGCAGGAGGACATTAGGGGGAATGGATTCACCCCTCCACTTT
TRBJ2-7,NA,TRBD2,TRBV7-2,CASSWTSGYEQYF,TGTGCCAGCAGCTGGACTAGCGGCTACGAGCAGTACTTC
TRBJ2-7,few,TRBD1,TRBV2,CASTRDRAYEQYF,TGTGCCAGCACCCGGGACAGGGCTTACGAGCAGTACTTC
TRBJ2-3,NA,NA,TRBV5-5,CASSSGQTDTQYF,TGTGCCAGCAGCTCCGGACAGACAGATACGCAGTATTTT
TRBJ2-7,NA,TRBD1,TRBV10-2,CASKRYRGYYEQYF,TGCGCCAGCAAACGTTACAGGGGCTACTACGAGCAGTACTTC
TRBJ1-2,NA,TRBD1,TRBV5-1,CASSRDRGEIYGYTF,TGCGCCAGCAGCCGGGACAGGGGGGAAATCTATGGCTACACCTTC
TRBJ2-1,NA,TRBD2,TRBV11-3,CASSLTLTSGNNEQFF,TGTGCCAGCAGCTTAACTCTGACTAGCGGGAACAATGAGCAGTTCTTC
TRBJ2-7,NA,TRBD2,TRBV5-4,CASSSGAGGVYEQYF,TGTGCCAGCAGCTCAGGTGCGGGGGGGGTCTACGAGCAGTACTTC
TRBJ1-1,few,TRBD1,TRBV2,CASTPGQGLPFF,TGTGCCAGCACACCGGGACAGGGTCTACCTTTCTTT
TRBJ2-1,once,NA,TRBV6-1,CASSGEKGGGFSYNEQFF,TGTGCCAGCAGTGGAGAAAAGGGAGGGGGTTTCTCCTACAATGAGCAGTTCTTC
TRBJ1-5,NA,NA,TRBV19,CASTSLGEGRPQHF,TGTGCCAGTACGAGTCTAGGGGAGGGGCGGCCCCAGCATTTT
TRBJ2-3,NA,NA,TRBV9,CASSYSGESDTQYF,TGTGCCAGCAGCTACTCAGGGGAGTCAGATACGCAGTATTTT
TRBJ1-1,few,NA,TRBV2,CASSSLPNTEAFF,TGTGCCAGCAGTTCTCTTCCGAACACTGAAGCTTTCTTT
TRBJ1-1,NA,TRBD1,TRBV5-1,CASSEGAYGEAFF,TGCGCCAGCTCCGAGGGGGCGTATGGTGAAGCTTTCTTT
TRBJ1-5,NA,NA,TRBV5-6,CASSLRVAGYDQPQHF,TGTGCCAGCAGCTTGAGGGTGGCGGGTTATGATCAGCCCCAGCATTTT
TRBJ2-5,once,NA,TRBV5-1,CASSMRGQETQYF,TGCGCCAGCAGCATGCGGGGTCAAGAGACCCAGTACTTC
TRBJ1-4,NA,TRBD1,TRBV28,CASSSPGQPNEKLFF,TGTGCCAGCAGTTCCCCGGGACAGCCTAATGAAAAACTGTTTTTT
TRBJ1-6,NA,NA,TRBV7-9,CASSMLGLNSPLHF,TGTGCCAGCTCGATGCTGGGGCTCAATTCACCCCTCCACTTT
TRBJ2-1,once,TRBD1,TRBV29-1,CSVITGGNEQFF,TGCAGCGTTATTACAGGGGGCAATGAGCAGTTCTTC
TRBJ2-7,once,NA,TRBV7-9,CSSSPPVGAGSYEQYF,TGTTCCAGCAGCCCACCCGTGGGTGCAGGCTCCTACGAGCAGTACTTC